This T cell receptor (beta chain) originates from a study of blood T cell repertoires in COVID-19. Study-level background: Sites across the United States, Italy and Spain contributed samples from acute and convalescent COVID-19. Sample material is recorded as cDNA or gDNA derived from T cells, B-cell-depleted T cells, or PBMCs.

TCRdb's table, derived via immunoSEQ multiplex PCR, lists solely in-frame clones and lacks some. The sample contains hundreds of thousands of clones, approximately 88% of which appear only once. V lost 9 bases and J lost 8, with 19 bases in between. The CDR3 spans 13 residues. CDR1 MNHEY and CDR2 SMNVEV come from the germline V gene (reference sequence). This chain uses TRBV27 with TRBJ1-2, with D possibly being TRBD1 (6 bases). Sample: peripheral blood. The source is a woman in her forties or fifties with COVID-19, enrolled during active disease. CDR3 DNA: TGTGCCAGTGCGACTTACAGGGCGGGCGGCTACACCTTC. Translated, it gives CASATYRAGGYTF.